Listed below are T cell receptor beta chains from one sample, sequenced in a study of CD8 T cells in ankylosing spondylitis. TCRdb ran MiXCR on the 5' RACE reads and lists one entry per CDR3 protein. The repertoire consists of 200,000 to 250,000 distinct CDR3 sequences, with roughly 6.6% occurring once and the leading ten covering about 14%. The sequenced material came from blood, either unsorted or a sorted T cell fraction (not recorded which). Receptors were obtained from a male donor with ankylosing spondylitis. Both conserved end residues are part of each CDR3. The order of the fields is J gene, clone size, V gene, D gene, CDR3 protein, CDR3 DNA. The D gene is left open where the match is weak. Expanded clones get a size class; other rows say once, few or many, or leave the size out.

j_call: TRBJ2-7; clone_size: many; v_call: TRBV28; d_call: TRBD1; cdr3_aa: CASSSHRGHSEQYF; cdr3_nt: TGTGCCAGCAGTTCACACAGGGGGCACAGCGAGCAGTACTTC
j_call: TRBJ2-1; clone_size: many; v_call: TRBV27; d_call: NA; cdr3_aa: CASNAGTQQFF; cdr3_nt: TGTGCCAGCAACGCGGGGACCCAGCAGTTCTTC
j_call: TRBJ2-1; clone_size: NA; v_call: TRBV7-9; d_call: TRBD1; cdr3_aa: CASRPRPGTGSINEQFF; cdr3_nt: TGTGCCAGCAGACCCAGACCCGGGACAGGGTCGATAAATGAGCAGTTCTTC
j_call: TRBJ2-5; clone_size: many; v_call: TRBV10-3; d_call: TRBD1; cdr3_aa: CAISGRGGQGKETQYF; cdr3_nt: TGTGCCATCAGTGGAAGAGGGGGACAGGGAAAAGAGACCCAGTACTTC
j_call: TRBJ2-1; clone_size: many; v_call: TRBV11-1; d_call: TRBD2; cdr3_aa: CASSLGPQREESYNEQFF; cdr3_nt: TGTGCCAGCAGCTTAGGCCCTCAGCGGGAGGAATCCTACAATGAGCAGTTCTTC
j_call: TRBJ1-2; clone_size: many; v_call: TRBV7-9; d_call: NA; cdr3_aa: CASSLLGDGYTF; cdr3_nt: TGTGCCAGCAGCTTATTGGGGGACGGCTACACCTTC
j_call: TRBJ1-1; clone_size: many; v_call: TRBV5-5; d_call: TRBD1; cdr3_aa: CASSPDRGLGVTEAFF; cdr3_nt: TGTGCCAGCAGCCCTGACAGGGGGCTAGGGGTCACTGAAGCTTTCTTT
j_call: TRBJ1-4; clone_size: many; v_call: TRBV7-9; d_call: NA; cdr3_aa: CASSLPQPTTNEKLFF; cdr3_nt: TGTGCCAGCAGCCTTCCCCAACCTACAACTAATGAAAAACTGTTTTTT
j_call: TRBJ2-7; clone_size: NA; v_call: TRBV11-2; d_call: TRBD2; cdr3_aa: CASSLEGLAGSNSYEQYF; cdr3_nt: TGTGCCAGCAGCTTAGAGGGACTAGCGGGGTCTAACTCCTACGAGCAGTACTTC
j_call: TRBJ2-7; clone_size: NA; v_call: TRBV3-1; d_call: NA; cdr3_aa: CASSQEAFGRGEQYF; cdr3_nt: TGTGCCAGCAGCCAAGAGGCGTTCGGGAGAGGCGAGCAGTACTTC
j_call: TRBJ2-2; clone_size: NA; v_call: TRBV4-3; d_call: NA; cdr3_aa: CASSHSDTGELFF; cdr3_nt: TGCGCCAGCAGCCATTCCGATACCGGGGAGCTGTTTTTT
j_call: TRBJ2-2; clone_size: many; v_call: TRBV5-1; d_call: TRBD2; cdr3_aa: CASSFLAENTGELFF; cdr3_nt: TGCGCCAGCAGTTTTCTAGCGGAGAACACCGGGGAGCTGTTTTTT
j_call: TRBJ1-3; clone_size: many; v_call: TRBV7-8; d_call: NA; cdr3_aa: CASSFRVASGNTIYF; cdr3_nt: TGTGCCAGCAGCTTCAGGGTTGCCTCTGGAAACACCATATATTTT
j_call: TRBJ2-7; clone_size: NA; v_call: TRBV18; d_call: TRBD2; cdr3_aa: CASSPTAGRAYEQYF; cdr3_nt: TGTGCCAGCTCACCAACGGCAGGGAGGGCCTACGAGCAGTACTTC
j_call: TRBJ2-1; clone_size: NA; v_call: TRBV10-3; d_call: NA; cdr3_aa: CAISEGHNEQFF; cdr3_nt: TGTGCCATCAGTGAGGGCCACAATGAGCAGTTCTTC
j_call: TRBJ2-1; clone_size: many; v_call: TRBV4-2; d_call: NA; cdr3_aa: CASSQIRGSYNEQFF; cdr3_nt: TGTGCCAGCAGCCAAATTAGGGGCTCCTACAATGAGCAGTTCTTC
j_call: TRBJ2-1; clone_size: NA; v_call: TRBV9; d_call: NA; cdr3_aa: CASSPGRSYNEQFF; cdr3_nt: TGTGCCAGCTCCCCGGGGAGATCGTACAATGAGCAGTTCTTC
j_call: TRBJ2-1; clone_size: NA; v_call: TRBV5-6; d_call: NA; cdr3_aa: CASSLVGLLQTYNEQFF; cdr3_nt: TGTGCCAGCAGCTTGGTAGGACTCCTACAGACCTACAATGAGCAGTTCTTC
j_call: TRBJ1-1; clone_size: NA; v_call: TRBV5-6; d_call: TRBD1; cdr3_aa: CASSLSAGTGMNTEAFF; cdr3_nt: TGTGCCAGCAGCTTGTCTGCCGGGACAGGGATGAACACTGAAGCTTTCTTT
j_call: TRBJ1-1; clone_size: many; v_call: TRBV9; d_call: TRBD1; cdr3_aa: CASSVGDSVNTEAFF; cdr3_nt: TGTGCCAGCAGCGTGGGGGACAGTGTGAACACTGAAGCTTTCTTT
j_call: TRBJ2-2; clone_size: NA; v_call: TRBV4-3; d_call: NA; cdr3_aa: CASSQVSLGPPGELFF; cdr3_nt: TGCGCCAGCAGCCAAGTTAGCCTGGGACCCCCCGGGGAGCTGTTTTTT
j_call: TRBJ1-1; clone_size: many; v_call: TRBV27; d_call: NA; cdr3_aa: CASSLSANTEAFF; cdr3_nt: TGTGCCAGCAGTTTATCCGCGAACACTGAAGCTTTCTTT
j_call: TRBJ2-7; clone_size: many; v_call: TRBV20-1; d_call: TRBD1; cdr3_aa: CSARDGTGYEQYF; cdr3_nt: TGCAGTGCCAGGGACGGGACAGGGTACGAGCAGTACTTC
j_call: TRBJ2-1; clone_size: few; v_call: TRBV7-9; d_call: TRBD1; cdr3_aa: CASSPGTGLDEQFF; cdr3_nt: TGTGCCAGCAGCCCCGGGACAGGGCTTGATGAGCAGTTCTTC
j_call: TRBJ2-7; clone_size: few; v_call: TRBV28; d_call: NA; cdr3_aa: CASSRGRDATGYEQYF; cdr3_nt: TGTGCCAGCAGCAGGGGGAGGGACGCCACGGGGTACGAGCAGTACTTC
j_call: TRBJ2-7; clone_size: NA; v_call: TRBV6-2/TRBV6-3; d_call: TRBD2; cdr3_aa: CASSYPKLAGGSYEQYF; cdr3_nt: TGTGCCAGCAGTTACCCCAAACTAGCGGGGGGCTCCTACGAGCAGTACTTC
j_call: TRBJ2-3; clone_size: many; v_call: TRBV4-3; d_call: TRBD1; cdr3_aa: CASSGTLQGETDTQYF; cdr3_nt: TGCGCCAGCAGCGGGACGCTACAGGGGGAAACAGATACGCAGTATTTT
j_call: TRBJ2-1; clone_size: many; v_call: TRBV12-3/TRBV12-4; d_call: TRBD2; cdr3_aa: CASSLAALNEQFF; cdr3_nt: TGTGCCAGCAGTCTAGCGGCACTCAATGAGCAGTTCTTC
j_call: TRBJ2-7; clone_size: many; v_call: TRBV20-1; d_call: TRBD2; cdr3_aa: CSAPLAGGSYEQYF; cdr3_nt: TGCAGTGCCCCTCTAGCGGGAGGCTCCTACGAGCAGTACTTC
j_call: TRBJ2-5; clone_size: many; v_call: TRBV24-1; d_call: NA; cdr3_aa: CATSVKAAQETQYF; cdr3_nt: TGTGCCACCAGTGTCAAGGCAGCTCAAGAGACCCAGTACTTC
j_call: TRBJ2-3; clone_size: many; v_call: TRBV9; d_call: NA; cdr3_aa: CASSVGGAYTDTQYF; cdr3_nt: TGTGCCAGCAGCGTAGGGGGGGCGTACACGGATACGCAGTATTTT
j_call: TRBJ1-1; clone_size: many; v_call: TRBV12-3/TRBV12-4; d_call: NA; cdr3_aa: CASFQGRVEAFF; cdr3_nt: TGTGCCAGCTTTCAGGGGAGGGTTGAAGCTTTCTTT
j_call: TRBJ1-1; clone_size: many; v_call: TRBV9; d_call: TRBD1; cdr3_aa: CASGGTANTEAFF; cdr3_nt: TGTGCCAGCGGAGGGACAGCGAACACTGAAGCTTTCTTT
j_call: TRBJ2-3; clone_size: many; v_call: TRBV4-3; d_call: TRBD2; cdr3_aa: CASSQDGNGRAGTDTQYF; cdr3_nt: TGCGCCAGCAGCCAAGATGGAAACGGGAGGGCAGGCACAGATACGCAGTATTTT
j_call: TRBJ1-1; clone_size: few; v_call: TRBV12-5; d_call: TRBD1; cdr3_aa: CASGLFTGTGGDTEAFF; cdr3_nt: TGTGCTAGTGGTTTATTTACCGGGACAGGAGGGGACACTGAAGCTTTCTTT
j_call: TRBJ2-7; clone_size: many; v_call: TRBV5-1; d_call: NA; cdr3_aa: CASSLWEGPSYEQYF; cdr3_nt: TGCGCCAGCAGCTTGTGGGAAGGTCCCTCCTACGAGCAGTACTTC
j_call: TRBJ1-2; clone_size: NA; v_call: TRBV7-2; d_call: NA; cdr3_aa: CASSWSGAVSGGYTF; cdr3_nt: TGTGCCAGCAGCTGGAGTGGGGCAGTCTCCGGAGGCTACACCTTC
j_call: TRBJ1-1; clone_size: NA; v_call: TRBV7-9; d_call: NA; cdr3_aa: CASSFSDGEAFF; cdr3_nt: TGTGCCAGCAGCTTCTCGGACGGTGAAGCTTTCTTT
j_call: TRBJ2-5; clone_size: few; v_call: TRBV9; d_call: TRBD1; cdr3_aa: CASSAGTGGNQETQYF; cdr3_nt: TGTGCCAGCAGCGCCGGGACAGGGGGTAACCAAGAGACCCAGTACTTC
j_call: TRBJ2-1; clone_size: many; v_call: TRBV7-9; d_call: NA; cdr3_aa: CASSLANPDNEQFF; cdr3_nt: TGTGCCAGCAGCTTAGCCAACCCGGACAATGAGCAGTTCTTC
j_call: TRBJ2-1; clone_size: many; v_call: TRBV27; d_call: NA; cdr3_aa: CASSFSEQFF; cdr3_nt: TGTGCCAGCAGTTTCAGTGAGCAGTTCTTC